This T cell receptor beta chain appears in the sequencing data of a study of cytomegalovirus exposure and HLA in healthy donors. In this sample, this clone turned up once. In germline, CDR1 is LGHNA, CDR2 YNFKEQ. V was pared by 0 bases and J by 7 bases, with 8 bases of the junction left unmatched. CDR3 size: 16 residues. Use of 60 Vbeta and 13 Jbeta primers characterized the PCR. Sequenced by immunoSEQ multiplex PCR; TCRdb stores in-frame clones only, minus some. The data contain fewer than 150,000 clones, roughly 77% of them singletons. The V call is TRBV4-2, the J call TRBJ2-2, with TRBD2 matching 7 bases. Sequenced sample: PBMCs. This sequence was found in a man aged 25 to 45 in good health. The DNA for the CDR3 is TGTGCCAGCAGCCAAGATCTGGCGGGAGTTGGCGGGGAGCTGTTTTTT. Protein: CASSQDLAGVGGELFF.